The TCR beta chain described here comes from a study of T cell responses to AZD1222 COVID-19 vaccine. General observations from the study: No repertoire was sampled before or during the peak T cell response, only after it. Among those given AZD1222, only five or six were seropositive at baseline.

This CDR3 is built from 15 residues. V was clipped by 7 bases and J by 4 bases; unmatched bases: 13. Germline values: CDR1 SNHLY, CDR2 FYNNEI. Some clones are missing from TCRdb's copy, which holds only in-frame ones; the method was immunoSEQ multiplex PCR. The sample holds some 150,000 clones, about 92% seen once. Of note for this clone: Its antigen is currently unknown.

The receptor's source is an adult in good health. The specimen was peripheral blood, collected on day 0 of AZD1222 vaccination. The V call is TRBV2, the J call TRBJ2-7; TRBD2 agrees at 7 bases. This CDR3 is CASTPSAAGVYEQYF. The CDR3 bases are TGTGCCAGCACCCCATCGGCGGCGGGAGTATACGAGCAGTACTTC.